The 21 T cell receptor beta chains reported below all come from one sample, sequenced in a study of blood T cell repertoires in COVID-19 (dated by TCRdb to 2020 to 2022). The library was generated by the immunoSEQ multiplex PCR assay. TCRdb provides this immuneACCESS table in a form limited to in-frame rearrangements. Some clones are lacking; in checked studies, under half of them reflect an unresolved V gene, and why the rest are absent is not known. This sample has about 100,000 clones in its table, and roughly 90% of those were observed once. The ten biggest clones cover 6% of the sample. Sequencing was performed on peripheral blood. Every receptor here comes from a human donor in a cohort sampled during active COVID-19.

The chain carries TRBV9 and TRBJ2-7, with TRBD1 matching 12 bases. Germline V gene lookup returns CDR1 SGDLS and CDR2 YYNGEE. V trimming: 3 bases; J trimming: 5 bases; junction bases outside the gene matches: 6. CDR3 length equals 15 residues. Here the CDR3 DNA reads TGTGCCAGCAGCGCCCCGGGACAGGGGGCTCACGAGCAGTACTTC. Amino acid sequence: CASSAPGQGAHEQYF. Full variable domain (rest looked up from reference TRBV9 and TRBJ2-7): DSGVTQTPKHLITATGQRVTLRCSPRSGDLSVYWYQQSLDQGLQFLIQYYNGEERAKGNILERFSAQQFPDLHSELNLSSLELGDSALYFCASSAPGQGAHEQYFGPGTRLTVT.

In DNA, the CDR3 is TGTGCCAGCAGTGAAGGGGACAGGAGCATGAACACTGAAGCTTTCTTT. Residues: CASSEGDRSMNTEAFF. V is TRBV6-1 and J is TRBJ1-1; 8 positions match TRBD1. V lost 1 base and J lost 0; bases outside the gene matches: 4. Germline V gene data show CDR1 as MNHNS and CDR2 as SASEGT. This CDR3 contains 16 residues.

The CDR3 loop is CASSERSSSPLHF. The CDR3 DNA reads as TGTGCCAGCAGTGAGAGGAGCAGTTCACCCCTCCACTTT. The chain combines TRBV2 with TRBJ1-6, with D unresolved. CDR1 and CDR2 (germline): SNHLY, FYNNEI. The CDR3 has 13 amino acids. V shed 3 bases and J shed 9 bases, with 9 bases lying between them. The complete variable domain, with remaining parts taken from reference TRBV2 and TRBJ1-6, reads EPEVTQTPSHQVTQMGQEVILRCVPISNHLYFYWYRQILGQKVEFLVSFYNNEISEKSEIFDDQFSVERPDGSNFTLKIRSTKLEDSAMYFCASSERSSSPLHFGNGTRLTVT.

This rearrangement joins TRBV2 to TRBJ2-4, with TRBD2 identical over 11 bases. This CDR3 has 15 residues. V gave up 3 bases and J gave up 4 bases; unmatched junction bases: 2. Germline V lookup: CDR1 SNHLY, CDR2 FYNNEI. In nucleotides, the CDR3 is TGTGCCAGCAGTGAGACTAGCGGGACGAAAAACATTCAGTACTTC. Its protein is CASSETSGTKNIQYF.

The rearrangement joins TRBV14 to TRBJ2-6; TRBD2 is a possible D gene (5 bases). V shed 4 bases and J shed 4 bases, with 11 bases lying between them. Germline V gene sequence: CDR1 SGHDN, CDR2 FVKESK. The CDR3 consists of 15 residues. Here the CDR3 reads CASSRGFAGANVLTF. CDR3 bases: TGTGCCAGCAGCCGAGGGTTCGCCGGGGCCAACGTCCTGACTTTC.

The CDR3 sequence is CASSMAGGYNEQFF. DNA for the CDR3: TGTGCCAGTAGTATGGCGGGGGGGTACAATGAGCAGTTCTTC. V gene TRBV19 combines with J gene TRBJ2-1, with 9 positions matching TRBD2. Germline values: CDR1 LNHDA, CDR2 SQIVND (reference sequence). This CDR3 is built from 14 residues. The trim removed 3 bases at V and 4 bases at J, leaving 1 base unmatched.

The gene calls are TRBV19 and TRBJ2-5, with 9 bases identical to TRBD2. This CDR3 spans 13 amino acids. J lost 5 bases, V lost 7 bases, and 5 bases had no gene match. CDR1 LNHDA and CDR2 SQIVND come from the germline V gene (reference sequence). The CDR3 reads CASNGLARETQYF. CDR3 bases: TGTGCCAGTAACGGACTAGCGAGGGAGACCCAGTACTTC.

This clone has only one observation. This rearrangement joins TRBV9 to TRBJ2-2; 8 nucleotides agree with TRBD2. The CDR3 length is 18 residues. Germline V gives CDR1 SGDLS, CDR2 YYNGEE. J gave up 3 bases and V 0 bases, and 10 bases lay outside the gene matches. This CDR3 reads CASSVEPGGTSYTGELFF. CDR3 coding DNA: TGTGCCAGCAGCGTAGAGCCGGGGGGGACTTCATACACCGGGGAGCTGTTTTTT.

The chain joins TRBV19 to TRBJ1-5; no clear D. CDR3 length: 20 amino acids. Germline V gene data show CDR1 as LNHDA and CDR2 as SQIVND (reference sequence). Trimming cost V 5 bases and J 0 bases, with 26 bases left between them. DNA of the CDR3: TGTGCCAGTAGTCTCATACCCCACCCCTCGCCTCTATATAGCAATCAGCCCCAGCATTTT. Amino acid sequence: CASSLIPHPSPLYSNQPQHF.

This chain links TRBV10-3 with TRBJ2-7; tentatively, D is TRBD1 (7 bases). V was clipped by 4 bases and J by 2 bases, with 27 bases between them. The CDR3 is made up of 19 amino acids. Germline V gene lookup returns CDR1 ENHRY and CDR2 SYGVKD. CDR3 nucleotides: TGTGCCATCAGTGGGGCGGGACAGATAGAGCGTCGAGCCACCTACGAGCAGTACTTC. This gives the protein CAISGAGQIERRATYEQYF.

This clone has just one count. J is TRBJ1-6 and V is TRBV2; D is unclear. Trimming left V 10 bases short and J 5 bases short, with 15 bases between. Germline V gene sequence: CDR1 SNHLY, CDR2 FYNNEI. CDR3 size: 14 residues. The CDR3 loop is CANTRGPDNSPLHF. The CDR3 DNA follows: TGTGCCAATACCCGCGGCCCTGATAATTCACCCCTCCACTTT.

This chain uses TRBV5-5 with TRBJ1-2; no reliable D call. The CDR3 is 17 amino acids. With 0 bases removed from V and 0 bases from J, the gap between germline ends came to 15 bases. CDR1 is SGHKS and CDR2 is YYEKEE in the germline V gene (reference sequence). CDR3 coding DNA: TGTGCCAGCAGCTTGGATATTATCCCTAACCCTAACTATGGCTACACCTTC. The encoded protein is CASSLDIIPNPNYGYTF.

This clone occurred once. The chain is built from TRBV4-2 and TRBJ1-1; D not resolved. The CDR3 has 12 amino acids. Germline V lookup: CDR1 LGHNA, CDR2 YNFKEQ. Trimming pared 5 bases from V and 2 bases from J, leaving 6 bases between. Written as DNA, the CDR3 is TGTGCCAGCAGCGCGGGCAACACTGAAGCTTTCTTT. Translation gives CASSAGNTEAFF.

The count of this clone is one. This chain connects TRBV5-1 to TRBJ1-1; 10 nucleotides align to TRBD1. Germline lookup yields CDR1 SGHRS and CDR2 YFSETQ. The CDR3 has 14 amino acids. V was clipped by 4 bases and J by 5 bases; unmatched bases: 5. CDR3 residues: CASSPGQGGTEAFF. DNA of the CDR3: TGCGCCAGCAGCCCCGGACAGGGGGGGACTGAAGCTTTCTTT.

For the CDR3, the DNA is TGTGCCAGCAGAGCAGGGGGTACCTACGAGCAGTACTTC. Translated: CASRAGGTYEQYF. The chain is built from TRBV27 and TRBJ2-7; 7 bases agree with TRBD1. The germline gives CDR1 MNHEY, CDR2 SMNVEV (reference sequence). J lost 2 bases, V lost 6 bases, and 4 bases had no gene match. The CDR3 has 13 residues.

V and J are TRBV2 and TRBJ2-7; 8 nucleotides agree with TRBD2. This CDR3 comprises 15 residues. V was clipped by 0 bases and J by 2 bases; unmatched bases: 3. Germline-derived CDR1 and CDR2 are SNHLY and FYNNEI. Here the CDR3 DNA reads TGTGCCAGCAGTGAAGCGATAGCGGGGCCCTACGAGCAGTACTTC. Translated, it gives CASSEAIAGPYEQYF.

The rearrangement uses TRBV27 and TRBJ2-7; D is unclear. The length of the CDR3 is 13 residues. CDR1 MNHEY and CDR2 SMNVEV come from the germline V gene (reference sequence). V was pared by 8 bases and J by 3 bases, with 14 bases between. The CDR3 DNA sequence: TGTGCCAGCCGTCGGTCGTCTCACTACGAGCAGTACTTC. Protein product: CASRRSSHYEQYF.

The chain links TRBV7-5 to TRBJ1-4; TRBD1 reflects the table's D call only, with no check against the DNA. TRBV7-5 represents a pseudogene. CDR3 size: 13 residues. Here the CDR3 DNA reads TGTGTCAGAGCCGGGACAGGGAATGAAAAACTGTTTTTT. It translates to CVRAGTGNEKLFF.

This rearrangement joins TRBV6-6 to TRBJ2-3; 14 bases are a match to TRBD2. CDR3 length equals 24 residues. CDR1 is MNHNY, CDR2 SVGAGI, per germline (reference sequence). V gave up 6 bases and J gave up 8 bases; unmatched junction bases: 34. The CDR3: CASSYVILLSGTSGSKRLSGTQYF. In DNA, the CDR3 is TGTGCCAGCAGCTACGTTATATTACTATCCGGGACTAGCGGGAGTAAGAGGCTTTCCGGTACGCAGTATTTT.

The chain's CDR3 is CASRLRSGGELFF. In DNA form, the CDR3 reads TGTGCCAGCAGACTCCGCTCAGGGGGGGAGCTGTTTTTT. The chain recombines TRBV28 with TRBJ2-2; D is possibly TRBD1 (5 bases). Per germline, CDR1 MDHEN and CDR2 SYDVKM. V was cut by 6 bases and J by 8 bases, with 13 bases left in between. The CDR3 contains 13 residues. The full variable domain, in which reference TRBV28 and TRBJ2-2 provide the parts outside the CDR3, is DVKVTQSSRYLVKRTGEKVFLECVQDMDHENMFWYRQDPGLGLRLIYFSYDVKMKEKGDIPEGYSVSREKKERFSLILESASTNQTSMYLCASRLRSGGELFFGEGSRLTVL.

CDR3 in DNA: TGTGCCAGCAGCCATTCTACCCTAGAGTCCTACGAGCAGTACTTC. This encodes CASSHSTLESYEQYF. The rearrangement links TRBV4-2 to TRBJ2-7, with unresolved D. CDR1 and CDR2 (germline): LGHNA, YNFKEQ. The CDR3 has 15 amino acids. V was shortened by 3 bases and J by 1 base, with 13 bases between the two germline ends.